This record concerns one TCR beta chain sequence. CDR1 and CDR2 from the germline V gene are LGHNA and YSLEER. The CDR3 sequence is 17 residues long. V lost 0 bases and J lost 4; bases outside the gene matches: 7. The data were taken from a study of cytotoxic CD8 clonotypes in ibrutinib-treated CLL. Looking at the study overall: Partial responses totalled approximately 24 and complete responses 2; after median about 67 months, about 15 remained remitted and around twelve progressed.

Target depth was 1 in 200,000 to 1 in 1 million T cells, about 10x per clonotype. Libraries were prepared by immunoSEQ multiplex PCR; TCRdb keeps only in-frame clonotypes and omits some of them. The table includes about 86,000 clones, 86% detected once. This chain joins TRBV4-3 and TRBJ2-1, with 9 bases identical to TRBD2. The material was PBMCs, obtained before ibrutinib treatment. The clonotype was recovered from a human donor with chronic lymphocytic leukemia. CDR3 DNA sequence: TGCGCCAGCAGCCAAGATTTAGGGGCGGGAGGGTACAATGAGCAGTTCTTC. This translates into CASSQDLGAGGYNEQFF.